This record concerns one T cell receptor beta chain sequence. This clonotype appeared a few times. This clone's antigen is unknown. Per-nucleotide qualities are absent, and no much larger clonotype sits a single base away. The donors were roughly 39 Caucasian individuals from Russia, aged roughly 6 to 100 years, who were systemically healthy. Roughly 9 milliliters of peripheral blood were drawn from each donor into EDTA-treated Vacutainer tubes. PBMCs were isolated by Ficoll-Paque density-gradient centrifugation, with at least 6.5 million obtained per sample. Total RNA, at least 6 micrograms per sample, was extracted from PBMCs with Trizol reagent. For every donor, an aliquot of PBMCs went through flow cytometry to measure the percentages of naive CD45RAhigh/CD27high T cells. Library prep was done by 5' RACE. Sequencing used an Illumina HiSeq 2500. A second PCR of about 6 to 11 cycles was run with a J-beta primer mix and a sample-barcoded 5' primer. A template-switch 5' adaptor carrying 12 random nucleotides introduced a unique molecular identifier onto each TCR beta cDNA molecule. Each sample yielded at least 3 million CDR3-containing paired-end reads. First-strand cDNA was synthesized from all RNA with the Mint cDNA synthesis kit, primed by a TRBC-specific oligonucleotide. All cDNA was treated with uracil-DNA glycosylase and then went through a first 18-cycle PCR with the universal primers M1SS and BC2_uni_R. In the authors' own workflow: Each sample was normalized by randomly selecting 1 million high-quality reads, each carrying a distinct molecular identifier. Instead of being binned into consensus sequences, reads that shared molecular identifiers were thrown out. MiTCR, with a Q25 quality threshold and the strictest error-elimination algorithm, was used for CDR3 identification, clonotype clustering and error correction. Lower-bound total TCR beta diversity was estimated with a nonparametric unseen species model using Euler transformation. The public reads were run again by TCRdb, first through fastp at Q25 and then through MiXCR, and only productive beta chains were kept. Every distinct CDR3 protein forms one entry, paired with its most common genes and DNA. In this record, the V and J calls reflect TCRdb's handling and not the investigators' own analysis. In this sample the table shows about 1.6 million distinct CDR3 sequences, 30% to 40% of which occur a single time. The top ten constitute 11% of the sample.

V is cut by 5 bases and J by 0 bases, and the space between the germline ends is 10 bases. CDR1 and CDR2 were assigned from the germline V gene as SQVTM and ANQGSEA. The CDR3 numbers 13 residues from cysteine through phenylalanine. CDR3 DNA only is kept here, 39 bases in frame from base 1. The record originates from a study of blood T cells in healthy people across ages (dated by TCRdb to between 2015 and 2016). Regarding the complete study: In model experiments, roughly one uniquely barcoded TCR beta cDNA molecule per two T cells was captured by template switching. Using deep sequencing normalized with unique cDNA molecular identifiers, the study measured how TCR beta repertoire diversity changes with age. Four age groups were formed from the donors: young (average roughly 15 years), middle-aged (less than 40), aged (around 68) and long-lived (about 80). To avoid experimental bias, donors of different ages were distributed randomly across sequencing lanes. Using the same blood draw, the study looked at two additional independent replicas of 1 million unique cDNA reads for two donors, one aged 18 to 30 and the other aged 80 or older. Results the study describes overall, beyond this receptor: Total diversity estimates from one million sequenced T cells were considered lower bounds and underestimates. There was a strong correlation between observed TCR beta diversity and the percentage of naive T cells measured by flow cytometry. Bulk unsorted PBMC profiling prevented conclusive comparison of naive and antigen-experienced compartments. Compared with the aged group, more naive CD4+ T cells, fewer expanded clones and increased TCR diversity were shown by the long-lived group, suggesting age selection. The CMV infection status of donors was not known, potentially confounding age-related changes in expanded clonotypes. As age increased, observed TCR beta diversity per million T cells dropped in a roughly linear way, and a significant reduction was already evident by age about 40.

The clonotype was recovered from a woman in her twenties or thirties in good health. Sequenced material: blood. The V gene is TRBV29-1 and the J gene is TRBJ1-1, with no confident D gene call. The nucleotide sequence is given as TGCAGCGTTCGGGAGGGATTGAACACTGAAGCTTTCTTT. This gives the protein CSVREGLNTEAFF.